Included here is one TCR beta chain sequence, with context. CDR3 length equals 15 residues. V lost 2 bases, J lost 4 bases, and 6 bases stayed unmatched. The V gene's germline CDR1 is SGHVT and CDR2 SQSDAQ. These data originate in a study of cytomegalovirus exposure and HLA in healthy donors. Sequenced by immunoSEQ multiplex PCR; TCRdb stores in-frame clones only, minus some. Found here are 130,000 to 150,000 clones, roughly nine tenths of them singletons; the top ten hold approximately 0.7%. This chain uses TRBV7-4 with TRBJ1-1, with 8 bases aligning to TRBD1. The TCR was taken from a man aged 18 to 30 in good health and CMV-seronegative. Input material: PBMCs. The CDR3 nucleotides are TGTGCCAGCAGCTTAAAGTCAGGGGGCGGCACTGAAGCTTTCTTT. This gives the protein CASSLKSGGGTEAFF.